Each of the 18 T cell receptor beta chains below was sequenced from the same sample in a study of naive CD8 T cells in extremely preterm neonates. This table comes from immunoSEQ multiplex PCR, and its TCRdb copy is limited to in-frame clones, with some not included. Seen here are several thousand clones, 97% observed once, and the top ten hold 0.47%. Deliveries were elective term cesareans at roughly 35-42 weeks, with no labor or membrane rupture. The sample comprised naive CD8+ T cells from cord blood. These receptors were collected from a newborn in good health.

The J gene is TRBJ2-2, the V gene TRBV19, with 8 bases matching TRBD2. Germline V gene lookup returns CDR1 LNHDA and CDR2 SQIVND (reference sequence). The V segment lost 3 bases and the J segment 5 bases; nucleotides outside the gene matches: 5. This CDR3 contains 15 residues. Here the CDR3 DNA reads TGTGCCAGTAGTATCCTAGCGGGTGGGACCGGGGAGCTGTTTTTT. It translates to CASSILAGGTGELFF.

This clone is a singleton in its sample. The chain has TRBV28 and TRBJ2-4; D might be TRBD1 (6 bases). The CDR3 is 14 amino acids. The V end lost 6 bases, the J end lost 0 bases, and 9 bases lay between the germline ends. Germline assignment: CDR1 MDHEN and CDR2 SYDVKM. The CDR3 region has the DNA TGTGCCAGCAGCCCAGGGGAAGCCAAAAACATTCAGTACTTC. Its protein is CASSPGEAKNIQYF.

This sequence joins TRBV30 and TRBJ1-1; 10 bases fit TRBD1. The V gene end was trimmed by 8 bases and the J gene end by 3 bases; junction bases not matched to a gene: 6. Germline V gene sequence: CDR1 GTSNPN, CDR2 SVGIG (reference sequence). The CDR3 contains 13 residues. CDR3 loop: CALDRGQDTEAFF. Written as DNA, the CDR3 is TGTGCCCTAGACAGGGGGCAAGACACTGAAGCTTTCTTT.

This clone was counted a few times. The rearrangement joins TRBV7-8 to TRBJ2-3; 11 positions match TRBD2. Germline CDR1 reads SGHVS; CDR2 reads FQNEAQ. The CDR3 contains 16 residues. Germline trimming cut 5 bases from V and 4 bases from J; bases unmatched to any gene: 8. The CDR3 loop is CASSLPGLAVADTQYF. CDR3 sequence (DNA): TGTGCCAGCAGCCTGCCGGGACTAGCGGTGGCAGATACGCAGTATTTT.

V and J are TRBV6-5 and TRBJ2-1, with D possibly TRBD1 on 5 matching bases. Germline-derived CDR1 and CDR2 are MNHEY and SVGAGI. The CDR3 contains 12 residues. The V and J ends lost 1 base and 10 bases respectively, with 8 bases between them. CDR3 residues: CASSYWQGEQFF. The CDR3 DNA follows: TGTGCCAGCAGTTACTGGCAGGGCGAGCAGTTCTTC.

This CDR3 is CASSSRLDFPYEQYF. The CDR3 nucleotides are TGTGCCAGTAGTAGCAGACTAGACTTTCCCTACGAGCAGTACTTC. This sequence joins TRBV19 and TRBJ2-7; the D gene is possibly TRBD2 (6 bases). V was cut by 4 bases and J by 2 bases, with 15 bases left in between. The CDR3 runs to 15 residues. CDR1 LNHDA and CDR2 SQIVND come from the germline V gene (reference sequence).

The rearrangement uses TRBV7-9 and TRBJ2-3; D not resolved. Trimming took off 6 bases at V and 5 bases at J, with 3 bases between the two ends. From germline, CDR1 is SEHNR and CDR2 FQNEAQ (reference sequence). This CDR3 comprises 10 residues. The DNA for the CDR3 is TGTGCCAGCAGTCGAGATACGCAGTATTTT. It specifies CASSRDTQYF. Based on the CDR3 plus reference TRBV7-9 and TRBJ2-3, the full variable domain is DTGVSQNPRHKITKRGQNVTFRCDPISEHNRLYWYRQTLGQGPEFLTYFQNEAQLEKSRLLSDRFSAERPKGSFSTLEIQRTEQGDSAMYLCASSRDTQYFGPGTRLTVL.

This clone was observed once. The V call is TRBV12-5, the J call TRBJ1-5; D is undetermined. The germline CDR1 and CDR2 sequences are LGHNT and FRNRAP. The V end was cut by 0 bases, the J end by 6 bases, with 15 bases between. The CDR3 runs to 16 residues. For the CDR3, the DNA is TGTGCTAGTGGTTTGGTCCACAGCCTGGGTAGTCAGCCCCAGCATTTT. Its protein product is CASGLVHSLGSQPQHF.

The chain recombines TRBV21-1 with TRBJ1-2; TRBD1, the D gene given by the table, was not confirmed from the DNA. TRBV21-1 is recorded as a pseudogene. CDR3 size: 18 residues. The CDR3 DNA reads TGTGCCAGCAGCAAGGGCAGGGACAGGGGGCAAGATGACTATGGCTACACCTTC. It codes for CASSKGRDRGQDDYGYTF.

This clone was recorded only once. The CDR3 DNA reads TGTGCCAGCAGCTCCCAGGGGCAGAACACCGGGGAGCTGTTTTTT. Protein: CASSSQGQNTGELFF. This rearrangement joins TRBV5-4 to TRBJ2-2; D possibly corresponds to TRBD1 (6 bases). CDR3 length equals 15 residues. Germline CDR1 is SGHNT and CDR2 is YYREEE (reference sequence). V gave up 3 bases and J gave up 1 base, with 10 bases separating them.

This chain joins TRBV4-3 and TRBJ2-7; 8 nucleotides line up with TRBD2. Losses at the gene ends were 1 base for V and 4 bases for J; bases not matched to a gene: 3. Germline CDR1 LGHNA, CDR2 YSLEER. This CDR3 is 14 amino acids long. The CDR3 reads CASSQAGGGYEQYF. Written as DNA, the CDR3 is TGCGCCAGCAGCCAAGCCGGGGGGGGGTACGAGCAGTACTTC.

About this clone itself: The junction shows a germline mismatch at one end, possibly a read error. In the same sample, other DNA sequences code for this CDR3. The chain carries TRBV27 and TRBJ2-3; tentatively, D is TRBD1 (6 bases). Germline CDR1 is MNHEY and CDR2 is SMNVEV (reference sequence). This CDR3 contains 16 residues. The CDR3 coding sequence is TGTGCCAGCAGCAGGCCGGACGGAGAGGGGGTAGATACACAGTATTTT. This gives the protein CASSRPDGEGVDTQYF.

This chain uses TRBV28 with TRBJ1-3; 7 bases line up with TRBD1. Germline assignment: CDR1 MDHEN and CDR2 SYDVKM. The junction had 12 bases not matched to a gene; V was cut back by 6 bases and J by 4 bases. The CDR3 is made up of 16 amino acids. This chain's CDR3 is CASRSPPAGGGNTIYF. The CDR3 bases are TGTGCCAGCAGATCGCCCCCCGCAGGGGGAGGAAACACCATATATTTT.

The chain has TRBV13 and TRBJ2-5; TRBD2 matches at 7 bases. The CDR3 is made up of 14 amino acids. Trimming cost V 3 bases and J 11 bases; bases outside gene matches: 12. Germline CDR1 PRHDT, CDR2 FYEKMQ (reference sequence). The CDR3 region is CASSFGGGVGEQYF. CDR3 DNA sequence: TGTGCCAGCAGCTTTGGGGGGGGTGTTGGAGAGCAGTACTTC.

V and J are TRBV12-2 and TRBJ1-3. TRBV12-2 is assigned pseudogene status. The CDR3 consists of 14 residues. The CDR3 coding sequence is TGTGCAAGTCGCTTAGCTCTCTCTGGAAACACCATATATTTT. Amino acid sequence: CASRLALSGNTIYF.

The gene calls are TRBV30 and TRBJ1-1; no definite D call. V was cut by 2 bases and J by 5 bases, with 12 bases left in between. This CDR3 spans 13 amino acids. Germline CDR1 GTSNPN, CDR2 SVGIG (reference sequence). The CDR3 is CAWSNTLQTEAFF. The CDR3 DNA sequence: TGTGCCTGGAGTAACACCCTCCAAACTGAAGCTTTCTTT.

The CDR3 DNA follows: TGTGCCAGCTGCCACCCGGGACACGTCTATGGCTACACCTTC. It is translated as CASCHPGHVYGYTF. This chain uses TRBV2 with TRBJ1-2, with a weak D call TRBD1 (6 bases). The CDR3 has 14 residues. The germline V gene has CDR1 SNHLY and CDR2 FYNNEI. V lost 8 bases and J lost 4, with 17 bases in between. The whole variable domain, remainder taken from reference TRBV2 and TRBJ1-2, is EPEVTQTPSHQVTQMGQEVILRCVPISNHLYFYWYRQILGQKVEFLVSFYNNEISEKSEIFDDQFSVERPDGSNFTLKIRSTKLEDSAMYFCASCHPGHVYGYTFGSGTRLTVV.

The chain uses TRBV18 and TRBJ2-2, with a possible D match to TRBD2 (5 bases). The germline CDR1 and CDR2 sequences are KGHSH and LQKENI. This CDR3 spans 16 amino acids. Trimming pared 2 bases from V and 2 bases from J, leaving 12 bases between. Here the CDR3 reads CASSPGSEDNTGELFF. In DNA, the CDR3 is TGTGCCAGCTCACCAGGGAGCGAGGATAACACCGGGGAGCTGTTTTTT.